This TCR beta chain was documented in a study of blood T cells in healthy people across ages. Study-wide results and limits: As naive T cell percentage varied, TCR beta diversity correlated strongly with it.

With a J-beta primer mix and a sample-barcoded 5' primer, a second PCR ran about 6 to 11 cycles. One entry per CDR3 protein, called by TCRdb with MiXCR from the 5' RACE reads. The sample includes 1.5 million to 2 million distinct CDR3 sequences, 49% seen only once; the top ten take around 2.1%. As for this clonotype: Antigen: not known.

This TCR was sampled from a woman between 35 and 50 years old in good health. Source material: blood.

In DNA form, the CDR3 reads TGTGCCAGCAGCCCGCGATCGGGGGAGGACACCGGGGAGCTGTTTTTT. Translated: CASSPRSGEDTGELFF. V gene TRBV7-9 combines with J gene TRBJ2-2, with a tentative D call TRBD2 (6 bases). Germline V gene lookup returns CDR1 SEHNR and CDR2 FQNEAQ (reference sequence). V lost 5 bases and J 3 bases, leaving 16 bases between the germline ends. CDR3 length: 16 amino acids.